This is a list of T cell receptor beta chains from one sample in a study of T-cell reconstitution after alpha-beta-depleted transplantation in children. MiXCR was run by TCRdb on the PCR reads, yielding one entry per CDR3 protein. This table has around 700,000 distinct CDR3 sequences, around 13% appearing once. The sequenced sample was PBMCs, obtained before TCRalphabeta/CD19-depleted stem cell transplant. The receptors originated from a girl aged 2-15 years with congenital amegakaryocytic thrombocytopenia, due to receive a stem cell transplant. The CDR3 runs from the conserved cysteine through the conserved F or W. A D gene is named only where the DNA matches it firmly. For some rows the clone size is stated as once, few or many, or as a class when expanded; others skip it.

v_gene: TRBV7-9
len: 12
d_gene: -
abundance: many
j_gene: TRBJ2-7
CDR3nt: TGTGCCAGCAGCTCTTCGGGACGCGAGCAGTACTTC
CDR3aa: CASSSSGREQYF

v_gene: TRBV28
len: 17
d_gene: TRBD1
abundance: few
j_gene: TRBJ1-4
CDR3nt: TGTGCCAGCAGTTTAACCTTGACAGGGGGGCTAAATGAAAAACTGTTTTTT
CDR3aa: CASSLTLTGGLNEKLFF

v_gene: TRBV10-3
len: 13
d_gene: -
abundance: many
j_gene: TRBJ1-1
CDR3nt: TGTGCCATCAGGACCGACAGAAATACTGAAGCTTTCTTT
CDR3aa: CAIRTDRNTEAFF

v_gene: TRBV5-1
len: 15
d_gene: -
abundance: many
j_gene: TRBJ2-3
CDR3nt: TGCGCCAGCAGCTTGGGGAGGCCCCCTCCGGATACGCAGTATTTT
CDR3aa: CASSLGRPPPDTQYF

v_gene: TRBV12-3/TRBV12-4
len: 17
d_gene: -
abundance: -
j_gene: TRBJ1-6
CDR3nt: TGTGCCAGCAGTTTAGCCCGGGGGCAGGGGTATAATTCACCCCTCCACTTT
CDR3aa: CASSLARGQGYNSPLHF

v_gene: TRBV20-1
len: 14
d_gene: TRBD2
abundance: -
j_gene: TRBJ2-1
CDR3nt: TGCAGTGCGGGCGCTACTAGCGGCTACAATGAGCAGTTCTTC
CDR3aa: CSAGATSGYNEQFF

v_gene: TRBV6-5
len: 16
d_gene: -
abundance: many
j_gene: TRBJ2-7
CDR3nt: TGTGCCAGCAGTTATTGGCTATCTCGAAGCTCCTACGAGCAGTACTTC
CDR3aa: CASSYWLSRSSYEQYF

v_gene: TRBV29-1
len: 14
d_gene: TRBD2
abundance: few
j_gene: TRBJ2-3
CDR3nt: TGCAGCGTTCTACTAGCGGGAGTTGCAGATACGCAGTATTTT
CDR3aa: CSVLLAGVADTQYF

v_gene: TRBV2
len: 11
d_gene: -
abundance: few
j_gene: TRBJ1-5
CDR3nt: TGTGCCAGCAGGGCCTTAGAGCCCCAGCATTTT
CDR3aa: CASRALEPQHF

v_gene: TRBV20-1
len: 13
d_gene: -
abundance: many
j_gene: TRBJ2-1
CDR3nt: TGCAGTGCTAGATGGAATCCAGGAGGGGAGCAGTTCTTC
CDR3aa: CSARWNPGGEQFF

v_gene: TRBV15
len: 16
d_gene: TRBD1
abundance: few
j_gene: TRBJ2-1
CDR3nt: TGTGCCACCAGCAGAGAAAGGACAGGGTTATACAATGAGCAGTTCTTC
CDR3aa: CATSRERTGLYNEQFF

v_gene: TRBV5-1
len: 14
d_gene: -
abundance: -
j_gene: TRBJ2-3
CDR3nt: TGCGCCAGCAGTCTGGACATACACACAGATACGCAGTATTTT
CDR3aa: CASSLDIHTDTQYF

v_gene: TRBV4-1
len: 17
d_gene: -
abundance: many
j_gene: TRBJ1-1
CDR3nt: TGCGCCAGCAGCCAAGAGGGTTTCCTCTTTGGAGAGGTTGAAGCTTTCTTT
CDR3aa: CASSQEGFLFGEVEAFF

v_gene: TRBV28
len: 12
d_gene: -
abundance: few
j_gene: TRBJ2-3
CDR3nt: TGTGCCAGCAGTTTACAGCGTACTACGCAGTATTTT
CDR3aa: CASSLQRTTQYF

v_gene: TRBV5-1
len: 16
d_gene: TRBD2
abundance: -
j_gene: TRBJ2-1
CDR3nt: TGCGCCAGCAGCTTGGTTGGAGCGGGAGGAGGCGATGAGCAGTTCTTC
CDR3aa: CASSLVGAGGGDEQFF

v_gene: TRBV18
len: 13
d_gene: -
abundance: -
j_gene: TRBJ2-5
CDR3nt: TGTGCCAGCTACCGAAACAGGGAGGAGACCCAGTACTTC
CDR3aa: CASYRNREETQYF

v_gene: TRBV6-1
len: 18
d_gene: -
abundance: many
j_gene: TRBJ2-1
CDR3nt: TGTGCCAGCAGTCCCACTATACCTAATTTGGTGGGGTACAATGAGCAGTTCTTC
CDR3aa: CASSPTIPNLVGYNEQFF

v_gene: TRBV5-6
len: 16
d_gene: -
abundance: many
j_gene: TRBJ2-5
CDR3nt: TGTGCCAGCAGCTTGAAGACCAGTTCCCTCCAAGAGACCCAGTACTTC
CDR3aa: CASSLKTSSLQETQYF

v_gene: TRBV27
len: 14
d_gene: -
abundance: -
j_gene: TRBJ2-5
CDR3nt: TGTGCCAGCAGTTTCCACGACAGACAAGAGACCCAGTACTTC
CDR3aa: CASSFHDRQETQYF

v_gene: TRBV15
len: 14
d_gene: -
abundance: many
j_gene: TRBJ1-2
CDR3nt: TGTGCCACCAGCAAGCTTGAGGGTAACTATGGCTACACCTTC
CDR3aa: CATSKLEGNYGYTF

v_gene: TRBV29-1
len: 12
d_gene: -
abundance: many
j_gene: TRBJ2-3
CDR3nt: TGCAGCGTTGTAACGGGGCCCGATACGCAGTATTTT
CDR3aa: CSVVTGPDTQYF

v_gene: TRBV7-2
len: 16
d_gene: -
abundance: -
j_gene: TRBJ2-4
CDR3nt: TGTGCCAGCAGCTTATTCGCGGGCCTAGCCAAAAACATTCAGTACTTC
CDR3aa: CASSLFAGLAKNIQYF

v_gene: TRBV5-6
len: 15
d_gene: -
abundance: many
j_gene: TRBJ2-3
CDR3nt: TGTGCCAGCAGCTCGGACAAGAAAAACACAGATACGCAGTATTTT
CDR3aa: CASSSDKKNTDTQYF

v_gene: TRBV20-1
len: 15
d_gene: TRBD2
abundance: many
j_gene: TRBJ2-1
CDR3nt: TGCAGTGCTCCATGGACTAGCTTCTCCTACAATGAGCAGTTCTTC
CDR3aa: CSAPWTSFSYNEQFF